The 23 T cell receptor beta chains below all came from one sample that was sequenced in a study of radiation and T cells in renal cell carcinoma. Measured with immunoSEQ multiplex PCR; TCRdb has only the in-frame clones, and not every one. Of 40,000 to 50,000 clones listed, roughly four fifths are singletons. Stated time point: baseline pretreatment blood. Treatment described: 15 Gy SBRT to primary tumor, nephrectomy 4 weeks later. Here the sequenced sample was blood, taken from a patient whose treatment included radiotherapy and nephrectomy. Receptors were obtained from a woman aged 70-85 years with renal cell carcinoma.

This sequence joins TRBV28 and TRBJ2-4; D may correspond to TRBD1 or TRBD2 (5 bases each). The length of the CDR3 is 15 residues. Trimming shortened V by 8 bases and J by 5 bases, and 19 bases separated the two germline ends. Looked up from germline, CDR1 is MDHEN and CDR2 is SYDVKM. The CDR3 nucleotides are TGTGCCAGCCATGCTCGGGGCCTGGGTGAAAACATTCAGTACTTC. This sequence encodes CASHARGLGENIQYF.

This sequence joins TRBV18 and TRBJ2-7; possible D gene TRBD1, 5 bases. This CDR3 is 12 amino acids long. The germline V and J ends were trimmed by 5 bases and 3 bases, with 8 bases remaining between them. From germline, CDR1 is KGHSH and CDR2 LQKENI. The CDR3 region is CASSDQGYEQYF. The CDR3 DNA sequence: TGTGCCAGCTCAGACCAGGGCTACGAGCAGTACTTC.

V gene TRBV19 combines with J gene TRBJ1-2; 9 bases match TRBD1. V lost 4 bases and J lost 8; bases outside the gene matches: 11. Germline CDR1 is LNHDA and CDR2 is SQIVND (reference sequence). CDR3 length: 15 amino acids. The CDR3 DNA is TGTGCCAGTAGTAAGGCCCCGGGACAGGGAAGAGGCTACACCTTC. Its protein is CASSKAPGQGRGYTF.

This CDR3 is CASSSDDRTNSPLHF. CDR3 nucleotide sequence: TGTGCCAGCAGCTCGGACGACCGGACGAATTCACCCCTCCACTTT. The chain is built from TRBV5-4 and TRBJ1-6; D is ambiguous. CDR3 size: 15 residues. With 3 bases removed from V and 7 bases from J, the gap between germline ends came to 14 bases. Germline V lookup: CDR1 SGHNT, CDR2 YYREEE (reference sequence).

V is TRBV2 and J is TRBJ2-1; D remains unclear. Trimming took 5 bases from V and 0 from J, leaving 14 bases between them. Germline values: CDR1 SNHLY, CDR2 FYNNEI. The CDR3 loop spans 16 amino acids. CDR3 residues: CASSYSLDHSYNEQFF. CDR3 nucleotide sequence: TGTGCCAGCAGTTATAGTTTGGACCACTCCTACAATGAGCAGTTCTTC.

CDR3 amino acids: CAWSGLAGGPSSYNEQFF. In DNA, the CDR3 is TGTGCCTGGAGCGGACTAGCGGGAGGACCAAGCTCCTACAATGAGCAGTTCTTC. This chain links TRBV30 with TRBJ2-1, with TRBD2 matching 14 bases. The CDR3 covers 18 residues. Germline values: CDR1 GTSNPN, CDR2 SVGIG (reference sequence). V gave up 3 bases and J gave up 0 bases; unmatched junction bases: 7.

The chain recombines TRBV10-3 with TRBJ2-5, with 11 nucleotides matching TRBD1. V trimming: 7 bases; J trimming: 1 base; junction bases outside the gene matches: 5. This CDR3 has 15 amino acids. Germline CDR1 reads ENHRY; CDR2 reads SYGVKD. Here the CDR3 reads CAITPGQGGQETQYF. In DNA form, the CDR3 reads TGTGCCATCACTCCGGGACAGGGGGGCCAAGAGACCCAGTACTTC.

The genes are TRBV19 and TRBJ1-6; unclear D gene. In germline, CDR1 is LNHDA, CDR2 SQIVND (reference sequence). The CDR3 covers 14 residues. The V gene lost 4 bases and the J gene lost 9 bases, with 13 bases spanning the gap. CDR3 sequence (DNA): TGTGCCAGTAGTAGAGACCAGATGAGTTCACCCCTCCACTTT. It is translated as CASSRDQMSSPLHF. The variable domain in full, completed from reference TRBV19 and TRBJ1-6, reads DGGITQSPKYLFRKEGQNVTLSCEQNLNHDAMYWYRQDPGQGLRLIYYSQIVNDFQKGDIAEGYSVSREKKESFPLTVTSAQKNPTAFYLCASSRDQMSSPLHFGNGTRLTVT.

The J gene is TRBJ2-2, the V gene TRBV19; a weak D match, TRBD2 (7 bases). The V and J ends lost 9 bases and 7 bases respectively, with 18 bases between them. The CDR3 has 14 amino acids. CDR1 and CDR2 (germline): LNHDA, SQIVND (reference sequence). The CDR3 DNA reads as TGTGCCAGCCGAGATGGGGGGGCCAGCGGGGAGCTGTTTTTT. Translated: CASRDGGASGELFF. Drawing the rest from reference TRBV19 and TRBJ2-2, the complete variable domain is DGGITQSPKYLFRKEGQNVTLSCEQNLNHDAMYWYRQDPGQGLRLIYYSQIVNDFQKGDIAEGYSVSREKKESFPLTVTSAQKNPTAFYLCASRDGGASGELFFGEGSRLTVL.

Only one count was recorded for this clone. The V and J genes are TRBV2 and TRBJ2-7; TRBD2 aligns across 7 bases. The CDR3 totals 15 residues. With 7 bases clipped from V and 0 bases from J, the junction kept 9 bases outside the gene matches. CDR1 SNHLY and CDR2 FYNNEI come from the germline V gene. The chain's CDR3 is CASTRDKRGSYEQYF. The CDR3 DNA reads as TGTGCCAGCACCCGCGACAAGCGGGGCTCCTACGAGCAGTACTTC. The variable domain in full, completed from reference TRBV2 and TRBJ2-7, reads EPEVTQTPSHQVTQMGQEVILRCVPISNHLYFYWYRQILGQKVEFLVSFYNNEISEKSEIFDDQFSVERPDGSNFTLKIRSTKLEDSAMYFCASTRDKRGSYEQYFGPGTRLTVT.

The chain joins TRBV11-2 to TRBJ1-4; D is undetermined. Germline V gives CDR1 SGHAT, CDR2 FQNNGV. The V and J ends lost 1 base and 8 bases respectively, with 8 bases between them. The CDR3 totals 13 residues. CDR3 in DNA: TGTGCCAGCAGCTTAGGTGTAGACGAAAAACTGTTTTTT. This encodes CASSLGVDEKLFF.

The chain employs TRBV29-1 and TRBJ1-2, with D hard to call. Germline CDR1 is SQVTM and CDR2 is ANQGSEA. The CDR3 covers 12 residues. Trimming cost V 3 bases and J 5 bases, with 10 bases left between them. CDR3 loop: CSVEGLGYGYTF. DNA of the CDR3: TGCAGCGTTGAGGGGTTGGGATATGGCTACACCTTC.

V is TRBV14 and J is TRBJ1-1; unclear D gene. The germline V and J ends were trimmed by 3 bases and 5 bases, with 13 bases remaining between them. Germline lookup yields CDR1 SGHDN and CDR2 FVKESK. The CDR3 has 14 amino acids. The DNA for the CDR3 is TGTGCCAGCAGCCAGTTGACCCCACAGACTGAAGCTTTCTTT. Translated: CASSQLTPQTEAFF.

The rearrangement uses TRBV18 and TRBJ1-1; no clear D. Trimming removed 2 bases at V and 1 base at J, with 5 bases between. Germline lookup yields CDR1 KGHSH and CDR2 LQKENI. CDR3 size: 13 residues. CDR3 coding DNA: TGTGCCAGCTCACCAAAAGAGAACACTGAAGCTTTCTTT. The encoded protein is CASSPKENTEAFF.

CDR3 residues: CASSVVGGEGTDTQYF. CDR3 nucleotide sequence: TGTGCCAGCAGCGTAGTTGGGGGGGAAGGCACAGATACGCAGTATTTT. The chain recombines TRBV9 with TRBJ2-3; 7 nucleotides line up with TRBD2. The length of the CDR3 is 16 residues. Germline V gene lookup returns CDR1 SGDLS and CDR2 YYNGEE. J lost 1 base, V lost 0 bases, and 5 bases had no gene match.

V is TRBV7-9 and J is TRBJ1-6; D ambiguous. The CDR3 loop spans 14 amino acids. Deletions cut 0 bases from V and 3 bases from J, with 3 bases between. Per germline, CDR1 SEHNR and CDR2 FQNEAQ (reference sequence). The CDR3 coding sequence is TGTGCCAGCAGCTTAGCTAGCTATAATTCACCCCTCCACTTT. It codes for CASSLASYNSPLHF.

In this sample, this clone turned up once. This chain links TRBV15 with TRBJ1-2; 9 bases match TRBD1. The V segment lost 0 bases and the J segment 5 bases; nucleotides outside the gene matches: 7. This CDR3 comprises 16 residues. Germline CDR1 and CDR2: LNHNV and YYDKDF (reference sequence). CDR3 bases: TGTGCCACCAGCAGAGATCGGGGACAGGGTCTGTATGGCTACACCTTC. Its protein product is CATSRDRGQGLYGYTF.

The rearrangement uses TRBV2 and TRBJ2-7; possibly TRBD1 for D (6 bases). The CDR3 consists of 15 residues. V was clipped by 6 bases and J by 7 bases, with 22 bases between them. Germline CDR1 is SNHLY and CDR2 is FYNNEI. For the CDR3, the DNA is TGTGCCAGCAGCGCTGAGGACAGTTACTACTGGGAGCAGTACTTC. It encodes CASSAEDSYYWEQYF.

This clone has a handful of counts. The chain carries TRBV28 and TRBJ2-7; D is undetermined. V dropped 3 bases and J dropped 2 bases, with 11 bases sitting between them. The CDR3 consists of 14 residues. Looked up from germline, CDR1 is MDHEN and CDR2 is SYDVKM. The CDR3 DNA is TGTGCCAGCAGTTTCGGGCGCGGCGCCTACGAGCAGTACTTC. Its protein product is CASSFGRGAYEQYF.

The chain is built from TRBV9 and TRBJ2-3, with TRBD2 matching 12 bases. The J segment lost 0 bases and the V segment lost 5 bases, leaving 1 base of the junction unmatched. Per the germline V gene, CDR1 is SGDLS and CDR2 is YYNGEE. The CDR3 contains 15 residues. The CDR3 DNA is TGTGCCAGCAGGGGGACTAGCGGGAGCACAGATACGCAGTATTTT. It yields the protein CASRGTSGSTDTQYF.

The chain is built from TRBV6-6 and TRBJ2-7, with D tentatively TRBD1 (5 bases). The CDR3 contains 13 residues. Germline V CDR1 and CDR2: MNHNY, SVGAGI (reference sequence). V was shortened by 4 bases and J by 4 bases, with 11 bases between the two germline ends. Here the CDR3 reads CASSFQGPYEQYF. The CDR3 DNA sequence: TGTGCCAGCAGTTTCCAGGGTCCTTACGAGCAGTACTTC.

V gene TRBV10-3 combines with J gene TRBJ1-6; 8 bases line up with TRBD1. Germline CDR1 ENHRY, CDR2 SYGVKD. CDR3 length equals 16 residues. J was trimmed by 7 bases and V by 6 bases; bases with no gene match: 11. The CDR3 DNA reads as TGTGCCATCAGCAGACCTTCCGGGACAGGCAATTCACCCCTCCACTTT. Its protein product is CAISRPSGTGNSPLHF.

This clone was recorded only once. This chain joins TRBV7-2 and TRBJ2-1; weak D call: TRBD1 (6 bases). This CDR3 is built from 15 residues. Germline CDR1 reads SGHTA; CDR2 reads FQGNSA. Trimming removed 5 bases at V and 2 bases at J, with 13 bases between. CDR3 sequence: CASSPRTATYNEQFF. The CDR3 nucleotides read TGTGCCAGCAGCCCCAGGACAGCAACCTACAATGAGCAGTTCTTC.